What follows are 2 T cell receptor beta chains derived from one specimen sequenced in a study of CD4+ T cells in melanoma. Sequencing used immunoSEQ multiplex PCR; TCRdb keeps in-frame clones, though not all of them. The data show some 120,000 clones, around 93% seen once. The material sequenced was peripheral blood. These receptors originate from a human donor with melanoma.

The V gene is TRBV5-3, the J gene TRBJ2-3, with D perhaps TRBD2 (6 bases). TRBV5-3 is identified as an open reading frame with a role that is uncertain. The V gene lost 4 bases and the J gene lost 4 bases, with 22 bases spanning the gap. The CDR3 spans 17 residues. The CDR3 coding sequence is TGTGCCAGAAGCGGGAAGTTCGGAGGGGCGAAGGCAGATACGCAGTATTTT. Residues: CARSGKFGGAKADTQYF.

The rearrangement joins TRBV28 to TRBJ1-2; the D gene is possibly TRBD1 (5 bases). Trimming stripped 5 bases from V and 5 bases from J, with 9 bases between. Per germline, CDR1 MDHEN and CDR2 SYDVKM. This CDR3 is built from 12 residues. The CDR3: CASSPSGYGYTF. CDR3 coding DNA: TGTGCCAGCAGTCCCTCAGGGTATGGCTACACCTTC.